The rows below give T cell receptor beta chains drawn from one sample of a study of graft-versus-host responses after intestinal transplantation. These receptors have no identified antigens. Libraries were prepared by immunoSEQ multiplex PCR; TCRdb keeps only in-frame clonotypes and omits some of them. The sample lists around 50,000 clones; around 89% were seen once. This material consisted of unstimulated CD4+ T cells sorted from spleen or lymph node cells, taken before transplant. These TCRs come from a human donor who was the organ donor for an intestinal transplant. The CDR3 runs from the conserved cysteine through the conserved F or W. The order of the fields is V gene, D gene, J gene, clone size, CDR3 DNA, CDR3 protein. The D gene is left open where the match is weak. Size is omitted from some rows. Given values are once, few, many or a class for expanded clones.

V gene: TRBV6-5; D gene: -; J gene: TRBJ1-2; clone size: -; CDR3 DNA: TGTGCCAGCAGTTACTCTCAAGGAGCTTGGTTAACCTTC; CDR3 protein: CASSYSQGAWLTF
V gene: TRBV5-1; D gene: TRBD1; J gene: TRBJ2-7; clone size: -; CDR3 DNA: TGCGCCAGCAGCTTGGGGGACAGGGCGAAGACCTACGAGCAGTACTTC; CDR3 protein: CASSLGDRAKTYEQYF
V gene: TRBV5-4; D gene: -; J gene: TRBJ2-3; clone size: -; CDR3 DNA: TGTGCCAGCCAGCCCTCTAGTCTTGGCACAGATACGCAGTATTTT; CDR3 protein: CASQPSSLGTDTQYF
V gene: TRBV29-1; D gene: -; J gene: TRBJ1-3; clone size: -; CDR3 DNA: TGCAGCGTTGCGGACTTTATCTCTGGAAACACCATATATTTT; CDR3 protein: CSVADFISGNTIYF
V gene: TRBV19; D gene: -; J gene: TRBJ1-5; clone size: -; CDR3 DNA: TGTGCCAGTAGTATAGGCGGAGCAGGGTATCAGCCCCAGCATTTT; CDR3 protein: CASSIGGAGYQPQHF
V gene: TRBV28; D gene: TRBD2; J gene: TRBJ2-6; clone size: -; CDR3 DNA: TGTGCCAGCACACTAGCGCGGAACTCTGGGGCCAACGTCCTGACTTTC; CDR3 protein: CASTLARNSGANVLTF
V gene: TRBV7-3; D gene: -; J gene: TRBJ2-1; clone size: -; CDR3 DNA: TGTGCCAGCGCAGGGGAGGGCCCCGATGAGCAGTTCTTC; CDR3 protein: CASAGEGPDEQFF
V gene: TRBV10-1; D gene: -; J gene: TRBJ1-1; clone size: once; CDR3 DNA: TGCGCCAGCAGTGCCGGGGGGAACACTGAAGCTTTCTTT; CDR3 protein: CASSAGGNTEAFF
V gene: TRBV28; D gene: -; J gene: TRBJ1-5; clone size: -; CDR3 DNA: TGTGCCAGCAGCCGAAGGGGTATCAATCAGCCCCAGCATTTT; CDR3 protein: CASSRRGINQPQHF
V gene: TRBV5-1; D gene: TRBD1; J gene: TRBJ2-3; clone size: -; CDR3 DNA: TGCGCCAGCAGCTCAAGGCCGGGACAGGGGGCAGATACGCAGTATTTT; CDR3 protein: CASSSRPGQGADTQYF
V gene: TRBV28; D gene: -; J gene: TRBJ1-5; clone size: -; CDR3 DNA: TGTGCCAGCAAGGCGGGTGGTTCGGTTAATCAGCCCCAGCATTTT; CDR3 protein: CASKAGGSVNQPQHF
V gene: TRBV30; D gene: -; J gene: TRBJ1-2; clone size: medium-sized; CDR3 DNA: TGTGCCTGGAGTACAAACTATGGCTACACCTTC; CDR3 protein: CAWSTNYGYTF
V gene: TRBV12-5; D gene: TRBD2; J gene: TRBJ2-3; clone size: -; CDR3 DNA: TGTGCTAGTGGTTTACGCCCTAGCGGGGGATTCACAGATACGCAGTATTTT; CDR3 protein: CASGLRPSGGFTDTQYF
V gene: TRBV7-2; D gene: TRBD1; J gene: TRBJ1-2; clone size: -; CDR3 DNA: TGTGCCAGCACCCCGGGACAGCCCTATGGCTACACCTTC; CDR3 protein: CASTPGQPYGYTF
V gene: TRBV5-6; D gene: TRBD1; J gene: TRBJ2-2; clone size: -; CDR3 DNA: TGTGCCAGCAGCTATACAGGGGACGGCACCGGGGAGCTGTTTTTT; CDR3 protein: CASSYTGDGTGELFF
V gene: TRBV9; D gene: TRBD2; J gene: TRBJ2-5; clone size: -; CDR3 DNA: TGTGCCAGCAGCGGGGAGCCGGGACTAGCGGGAGTGTCAGAGACCCAGTACTTC; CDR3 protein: CASSGEPGLAGVSETQYF
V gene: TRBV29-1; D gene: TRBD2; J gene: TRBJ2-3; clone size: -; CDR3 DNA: TGCAGCGAGGCCTACCTAGCGGGAGCTCGTACAGATACGCAGTATTTT; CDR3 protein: CSEAYLAGARTDTQYF
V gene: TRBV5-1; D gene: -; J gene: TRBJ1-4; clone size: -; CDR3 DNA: TGCGCCAGCAGGGGGGCGGCAGAAACTAATGAAAAACTGTTTTTT; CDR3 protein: CASRGAAETNEKLFF
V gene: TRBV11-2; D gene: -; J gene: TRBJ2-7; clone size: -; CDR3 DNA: TGTGCCAGCAGCTTAGATCGGGGAAGGAATCCGGACTTC; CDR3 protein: CASSLDRGRNPDF
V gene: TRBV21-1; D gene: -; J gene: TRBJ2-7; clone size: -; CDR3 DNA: TGTGCCAGCAGCAAAGTAGGACTAGATATGGACGAGCAGTACTTC; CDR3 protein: CASSKVGLDMDEQYF
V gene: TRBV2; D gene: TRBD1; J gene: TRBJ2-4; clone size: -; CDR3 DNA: TGTGCCAGCAGTGAAATGGGGACAGCCATTAAAAACATTCAGTACTTC; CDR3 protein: CASSEMGTAIKNIQYF
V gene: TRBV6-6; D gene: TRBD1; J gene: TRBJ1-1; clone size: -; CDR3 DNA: TGTGCCAGCAGTGCCCTACAGGGGACCACTGAAGCTTTCTTT; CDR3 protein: CASSALQGTTEAFF
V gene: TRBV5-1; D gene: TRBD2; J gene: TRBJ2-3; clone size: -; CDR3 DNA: TGCGCCAGCAGCTTGCTACCCCAATCCCGCGGGAGCCCCACAGATACGCAGTATTTT; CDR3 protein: CASSLLPQSRGSPTDTQYF
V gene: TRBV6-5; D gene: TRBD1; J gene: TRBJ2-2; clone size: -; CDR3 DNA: TGTGCCAGCAGTACCGGGACAGTGAACACCGGGGAGCTGTTTTTT; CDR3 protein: CASSTGTVNTGELFF
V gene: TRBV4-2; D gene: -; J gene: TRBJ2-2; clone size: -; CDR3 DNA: TGTGCCAGCAGCCGCCAGGGGTCCGGGGAGCTGTTTTTT; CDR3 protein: CASSRQGSGELFF
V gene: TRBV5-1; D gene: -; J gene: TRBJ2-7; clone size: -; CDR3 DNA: TGCGCCAGCAGCAATACCTACGAGCAGTACTTC; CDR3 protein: CASSNTYEQYF
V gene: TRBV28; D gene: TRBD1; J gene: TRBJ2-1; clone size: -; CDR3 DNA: TGTGCCAGCGGTATAGGGACAGGCTACCCCAATGAGCAGTTCTTC; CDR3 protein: CASGIGTGYPNEQFF
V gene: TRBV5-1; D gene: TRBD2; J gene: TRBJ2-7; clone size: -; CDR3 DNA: TGCGCCAGCAGCCAGGGACGGTCCCCTCCCGGAGCGGGAGGGCCGTACGAGCAGTACTTC; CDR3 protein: CASSQGRSPPGAGGPYEQYF
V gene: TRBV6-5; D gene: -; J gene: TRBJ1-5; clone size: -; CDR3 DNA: TGTGCCAGCAGTTACGACGACAGGCCTAATCAGCCCCAGCATTTT; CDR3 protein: CASSYDDRPNQPQHF
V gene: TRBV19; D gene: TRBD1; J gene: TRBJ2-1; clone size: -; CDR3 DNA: TGTGCCAGCCGGAGAGGCGGGACAGGGTCCTACAATGAGCAGTTCTTC; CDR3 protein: CASRRGGTGSYNEQFF
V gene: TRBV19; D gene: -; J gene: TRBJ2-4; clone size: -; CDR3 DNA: TGTGCCAGTAGTATGCGCACAAACATTCAGTACTTC; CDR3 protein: CASSMRTNIQYF
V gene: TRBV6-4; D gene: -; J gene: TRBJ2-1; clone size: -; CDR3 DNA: TGTGCCAGCAGCCTAGACGGGACTGGCTCGGGGAATGAGCAGTTCTTC; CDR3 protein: CASSLDGTGSGNEQFF
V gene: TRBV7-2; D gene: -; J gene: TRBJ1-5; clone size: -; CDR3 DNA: TGTGCCAGCAGCTTATCAGGGCCGCCCCAGCATTTT; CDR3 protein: CASSLSGPPQHF
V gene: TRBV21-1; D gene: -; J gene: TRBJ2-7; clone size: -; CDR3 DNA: TGTGCCAGCAGCAAAGTAGCTATTAGAGGGTCCGAGCAGTACTTC; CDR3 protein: CASSKVAIRGSEQYF
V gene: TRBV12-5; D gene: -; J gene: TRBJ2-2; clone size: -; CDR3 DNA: TGTGCTAGTGGTTTGGTGGAGACCGGGGAGCTGTTTTTT; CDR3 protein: CASGLVETGELFF
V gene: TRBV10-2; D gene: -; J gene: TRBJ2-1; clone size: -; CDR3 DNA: TGCGCCAGCAGTGAGTCTGCTGGCAACAATGAGCAGTTCTTC; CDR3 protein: CASSESAGNNEQFF
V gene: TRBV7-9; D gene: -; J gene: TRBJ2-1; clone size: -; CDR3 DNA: TGTGCCAGCAGCTTAGTGAAGATCTCTGCGGTTCGTGAGCAGTTCTTC; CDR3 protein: CASSLVKISAVREQFF
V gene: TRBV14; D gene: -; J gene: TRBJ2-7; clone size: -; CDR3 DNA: TGTGCCAGCAGCCGTAGAGGTGAAGAAGAGTACTTC; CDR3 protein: CASSRRGEEEYF
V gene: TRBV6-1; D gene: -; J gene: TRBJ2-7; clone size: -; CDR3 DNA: TGTGCCAGCAGTGAGACAAGATACGAGCAGTACTTC; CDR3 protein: CASSETRYEQYF
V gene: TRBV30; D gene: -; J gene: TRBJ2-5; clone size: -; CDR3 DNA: TGTGCCTGGAGTACAGGGAAACTTCAAGAGACCCAGTACTTC; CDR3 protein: CAWSTGKLQETQYF
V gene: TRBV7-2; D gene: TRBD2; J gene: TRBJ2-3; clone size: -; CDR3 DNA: TGTGCCAGCAGCTGGCTAGCGGGTACAGATACGCAGTATTTT; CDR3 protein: CASSWLAGTDTQYF
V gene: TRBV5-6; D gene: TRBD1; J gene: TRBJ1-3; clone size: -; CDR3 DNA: TGTGCCAGCAGCCCTCGGCTAGTGGGACAGGGGTCAGGAAACACCATATATTTT; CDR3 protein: CASSPRLVGQGSGNTIYF
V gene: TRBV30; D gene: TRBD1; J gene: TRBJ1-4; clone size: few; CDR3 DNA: TGTGCCTGGAGTGGGAACAGGGGTATAAGGGAAAAACTGTTTTTT; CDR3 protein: CAWSGNRGIREKLFF
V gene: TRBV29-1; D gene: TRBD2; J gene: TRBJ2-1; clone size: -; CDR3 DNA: TGCAGCGTTGGTTCAGGGCTAGCGGGACCCAATGAGCAGTTCTTC; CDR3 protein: CSVGSGLAGPNEQFF
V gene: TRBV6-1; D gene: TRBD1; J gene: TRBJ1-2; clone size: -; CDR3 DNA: TGTGCCAGCAGCCCATCGACAGGGTTTAACTATGGCTACACCTTC; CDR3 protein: CASSPSTGFNYGYTF